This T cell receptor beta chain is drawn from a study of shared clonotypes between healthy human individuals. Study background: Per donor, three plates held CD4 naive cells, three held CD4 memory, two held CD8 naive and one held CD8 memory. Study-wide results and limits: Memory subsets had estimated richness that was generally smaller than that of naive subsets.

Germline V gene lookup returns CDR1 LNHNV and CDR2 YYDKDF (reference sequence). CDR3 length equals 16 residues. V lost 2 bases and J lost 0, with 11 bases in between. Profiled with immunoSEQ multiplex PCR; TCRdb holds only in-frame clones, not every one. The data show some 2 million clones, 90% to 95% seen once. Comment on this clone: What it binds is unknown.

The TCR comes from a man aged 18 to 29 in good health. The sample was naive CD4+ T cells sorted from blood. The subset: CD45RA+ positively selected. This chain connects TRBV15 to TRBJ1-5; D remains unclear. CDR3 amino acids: CATSRSRDTSNQPQHF. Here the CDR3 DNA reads TGTGCCACCAGCAGATCCAGAGACACTAGCAATCAGCCCCAGCATTTT.